The 25 T cell receptor beta chains given below trace back to one sample, sequenced in a study of T cell responses to AZD1222 COVID-19 vaccine. Data came from immunoSEQ multiplex PCR; TCRdb stores just in-frame clones and leaves some out. The sample holds about 120,000 clones, 75% to 90% seen once. The sample in question was peripheral blood, obtained 28 days after the second AZD1222 dose. These receptors were collected from an adult who received the AZD1222 COVID-19 vaccine.

The V call is TRBV27, the J call TRBJ2-5, with TRBD1 as a possible D gene (5 bases). Germline CDR1 reads MNHEY; CDR2 reads SMNVEV (reference sequence). The CDR3 has 14 residues. Trimming shortened V by 6 bases and J by 5 bases, and 16 bases separated the two germline ends. The CDR3 loop reads CASRQGSGKETQYF. In DNA form, the CDR3 reads TGTGCCAGCAGACAAGGTTCAGGGAAGGAGACCCAGTACTTC.

The rearrangement links TRBV5-4 to TRBJ1-2; D gene ambiguous. V lost 7 bases and J lost 7, with 17 bases in between. CDR1 SGHNT and CDR2 YYREEE come from the germline V gene (reference sequence). This CDR3 has 13 residues. DNA for the CDR3: TGTGCCAGCGCTCAGAGTGAGTTCTCTGGCTACACCTTC. It specifies CASAQSEFSGYTF.

The chain has TRBV27 and TRBJ1-2; tentative D call: TRBD1 (6 bases). The CDR3 contains 14 residues. Trimming took off 2 bases at V and 3 bases at J, with 10 bases between the two ends. The germline gives CDR1 MNHEY, CDR2 SMNVEV (reference sequence). The CDR3, as DNA: TGTGCCAGCAGTTTAAGAGGGACACACTATGGCTACACCTTC. Protein product: CASSLRGTHYGYTF.

The rearrangement uses TRBV28 and TRBJ1-2; D perhaps matches TRBD1 (5 bases). V lost 5 bases, J lost 3 bases, and 10 bases lay in between. The CDR3 has 13 amino acids. Germline V gene data show CDR1 as MDHEN and CDR2 as SYDVKM. This chain's CDR3 is CASSKAGHYGYTF. In DNA form, the CDR3 reads TGTGCCAGCAGTAAGGCGGGGCACTATGGCTACACCTTC.

J is TRBJ2-5 and V is TRBV5-5; 10 bases line up with TRBD2. There are 15 residues in the CDR3. The V gene end was trimmed by 4 bases and the J gene end by 0 bases; junction bases not matched to a gene: 3. CDR1 is SGHKS, CDR2 YYEKEE, per germline (reference sequence). The chain's CDR3 is CASSLGLADQETQYF. The CDR3 DNA reads as TGTGCCAGCAGCCTCGGACTAGCGGACCAAGAGACCCAGTACTTC.

This chain connects TRBV29-1 to TRBJ2-7, with 10 bases lining up with TRBD1. CDR1 is SQVTM, CDR2 ANQGSEA, per germline. V shed 8 bases, J shed 1 base, and the junction held 8 bases outside the gene matches. The CDR3 contains 14 residues. As DNA, the CDR3 is TGCAGCACGCGGACAGGGGGGGAATCCTACGAGCAGTACTTC. Amino acid sequence: CSTRTGGESYEQYF.

This sequence joins TRBV6-5 and TRBJ2-7; possibly TRBD1 for D (6 bases). From germline, CDR1 is MNHEY and CDR2 SVGAGI. This CDR3 spans 13 amino acids. Trimming took 7 bases from V and 7 from J, leaving 17 bases between them. The DNA of the CDR3 is TGTGCCAGCATTGGCAGGGGTGGGTCGGAGCAGTACTTC. It is translated as CASIGRGGSEQYF.

The sample holds one count of this clone. This chain joins TRBV4-2 and TRBJ1-6; D call uncertain. Germline V gene data show CDR1 as LGHNA and CDR2 as YNFKEQ. V was shortened by 0 bases and J by 10 bases, with 7 bases between the two germline ends. The CDR3 is made up of 13 amino acids. DNA of the CDR3: TGTGCCAGCAGCCAAGACAGCGGCTCACCCCTCCACTTT. This codes for CASSQDSGSPLHF.

V gene TRBV28 combines with J gene TRBJ2-7; D is uncertain. The germline gives CDR1 MDHEN, CDR2 SYDVKM. V dropped 5 bases and J dropped 3 bases, with 8 bases sitting between them. The CDR3 sequence is 12 residues long. The CDR3 sequence is CASSSVYYEQYF. CDR3 DNA sequence: TGTGCCAGCAGTAGTGTTTACTACGAGCAGTACTTC. The whole variable domain, remainder taken from reference TRBV28 and TRBJ2-7, is DVKVTQSSRYLVKRTGEKVFLECVQDMDHENMFWYRQDPGLGLRLIYFSYDVKMKEKGDIPEGYSVSREKKERFSLILESASTNQTSMYLCASSSVYYEQYFGPGTRLTVT.

V usage is TRBV7-2 and J usage is TRBJ2-2; weak D call: TRBD2 (7 bases). The V end was cut by 4 bases, the J end by 5 bases, with 20 bases between. The germline CDR1 and CDR2 sequences are SGHTA and FQGNSA. The CDR3 covers 17 residues. The CDR3 protein is CASSYRRGAGGTGELFF. Written as DNA, the CDR3 is TGTGCCAGCAGCTACCGACGGGGGGCAGGCGGAACCGGGGAGCTGTTTTTT.

The chain recombines TRBV30 with TRBJ1-2, with no clear D. The CDR3 length is 14 residues. Germline-derived CDR1 and CDR2 are GTSNPN and SVGIG (reference sequence). V was clipped by 0 bases and J by 4 bases, with 12 bases between them. The CDR3 DNA is TGTGCCTGGAGTGTACTTAATTTGGGCTATGGCTACACCTTC. It codes for CAWSVLNLGYGYTF.

The rearrangement joins TRBV28 to TRBJ1-3; D gene uncertain. V was trimmed by 3 bases and J by 2 bases, leaving 11 bases between them. CDR3 size: 15 residues. Germline V gives CDR1 MDHEN, CDR2 SYDVKM. CDR3 nucleotides: TGTGCCAGCAGTTTCGACAATTCGGCTGGAAACACCATATATTTT. Amino acid sequence: CASSFDNSAGNTIYF. The full variable domain, in which reference TRBV28 and TRBJ1-3 provide the parts outside the CDR3, is DVKVTQSSRYLVKRTGEKVFLECVQDMDHENMFWYRQDPGLGLRLIYFSYDVKMKEKGDIPEGYSVSREKKERFSLILESASTNQTSMYLCASSFDNSAGNTIYFGEGSWLTVV.

V usage is TRBV19 and J usage is TRBJ2-7, with unresolved D. Germline CDR1 and CDR2: LNHDA and SQIVND (reference sequence). The CDR3 consists of 16 residues. V was trimmed by 3 bases and J by 1 base, leaving 16 bases between them. In DNA form, the CDR3 reads TGTGCCAGTAGTATCGCCATGGGAAGAAGGTCCTACGAGCAGTACTTC. As protein: CASSIAMGRRSYEQYF.

This chain uses TRBV7-2 with TRBJ1-5; D remains ambiguous. Between the trimmed V and J ends, which lost 4 bases and 6 bases, there was a span of 19 bases. This CDR3 has 16 amino acids. Germline V gene sequence: CDR1 SGHTA, CDR2 FQGNSA. The CDR3 protein is CASSSPSGIGGQPQHF. The CDR3 DNA reads TGTGCCAGCAGCTCCCCGTCGGGAATAGGTGGTCAGCCCCAGCATTTT. Full variable domain (missing parts from reference TRBV7-2 and TRBJ1-5): GAGVSQSPSNKVTEKGKDVELRCDPISGHTALYWYRQSLGQGLEFLIYFQGNSAPDKSGLPSDRFSAERTGGSVSTLTIQRTQQEDSAVYLCASSSPSGIGGQPQHFGDGTRLSIL.

This clone turned up a few times. The V gene is TRBV2, the J gene TRBJ1-5; 7 positions match TRBD1. This CDR3 is built from 14 residues. Germline CDR1 is SNHLY and CDR2 is FYNNEI. After removal of 6 bases from V and 6 bases from J, the junction contained 8 bases not matched to a gene. For the CDR3, the DNA is TGTGCCAGCAGAGGACAGGAGGGAAGTCAGCCCCAGCATTTT. This codes for CASRGQEGSQPQHF.

The J gene is TRBJ1-1, the V gene TRBV29-1, with a tentative D call TRBD1 (6 bases). CDR3 length: 13 amino acids. Trimming shortened V by 4 bases and J by 4 bases, and 13 bases separated the two germline ends. CDR1 SQVTM and CDR2 ANQGSEA come from the germline V gene. The CDR3 coding sequence is TGCAGCGTTGGACGAGGGGGGGTCACTGAAGCTTTCTTT. It yields the protein CSVGRGGVTEAFF.

This clone has just one count. V and J are TRBV2 and TRBJ2-6; maybe TRBD2 (5 bases). The germline V and J ends were trimmed by 8 bases and 2 bases, with 13 bases remaining between them. This CDR3 has 15 residues. Germline V CDR1 and CDR2: SNHLY, FYNNEI. The DNA of the CDR3 is TGTGCCAGCTTAGAAGGACTTACTGGGGCCAACGTCCTGACTTTC. This encodes CASLEGLTGANVLTF.

V is TRBV18 and J is TRBJ1-1; D might be TRBD1 (5 bases). Germline V gene data show CDR1 as KGHSH and CDR2 as LQKENI. V was shortened by 3 bases and J by 5 bases, with 19 bases between the two germline ends. The CDR3 totals 16 residues. The CDR3 sequence is CASSPTQPGGGTEAFF. CDR3 DNA: TGTGCCAGCTCACCTACGCAGCCGGGGGGTGGTACTGAAGCTTTCTTT.

This clone was counted between two and nine times. The chain has TRBV2 and TRBJ1-5; D gene ambiguous. This CDR3 is 13 amino acids long. CDR1 is SNHLY and CDR2 is FYNNEI in the germline V gene. V shed 2 bases and J shed 11 bases, with 13 bases lying between them. CDR3 nucleotide sequence: TGTGCCAGCAGTGAAAGGGTAGGCGCGTCCCAGCATTTT. This encodes CASSERVGASQHF.

J is TRBJ1-2 and V is TRBV12-3 or TRBV12-4; the D is unclear. Trimming removed 7 bases at V and 3 bases at J, with 12 bases between. CDR3 length: 13 amino acids. Written as DNA, the CDR3 is TGTGCCAGCACTCCACCCGGGGACTATGGCTACACCTTC. It encodes CASTPPGDYGYTF.

The chain couples TRBV7-2 to TRBJ1-4; D unresolved. Germline loops: CDR1 SGHTA, CDR2 FQGNSA. The CDR3 length is 15 residues. V lost 1 base and J 0 bases, leaving 6 bases between the germline ends. CDR3 region: CASSLGSATNEKLFF. The CDR3 DNA sequence: TGTGCCAGCAGCTTAGGTAGTGCAACTAATGAAAAACTGTTTTTT.

The rearrangement joins TRBV28 to TRBJ1-2, with D possibly TRBD1 on 6 matching bases. Germline loops: CDR1 MDHEN, CDR2 SYDVKM. Trimming pared 5 bases from V and 7 bases from J, leaving 14 bases between. The CDR3 extends over 13 amino acids. Here the CDR3 DNA reads TGTGCCAGCAGTCCTTCAGGGGCTCTTGGCTACACCTTC. Protein product: CASSPSGALGYTF.

This chain uses TRBV18 with TRBJ2-3; 7 bases are a match to TRBD2. The CDR3 length is 16 residues. CDR1 is KGHSH, CDR2 LQKENI, per germline. The ends lost 5 bases at V and 3 bases at J; junction bases unmatched: 11. The CDR3 is CASSTRAGLRTDTQYF. The CDR3 nucleotides read TGTGCCAGCTCAACACGAGCGGGGTTGAGGACAGATACGCAGTATTTT.

V usage is TRBV28 and J usage is TRBJ1-2; 9 positions match TRBD1. The CDR3 runs to 15 residues. CDR1 is MDHEN and CDR2 is SYDVKM in the germline V gene. V was pared by 4 bases and J by 6 bases, with 9 bases of the junction left unmatched. The CDR3 DNA is TGTGCCAGCAGTTACGCCCCCGGGACAGGGCATGGCTACACCTTC. It encodes CASSYAPGTGHGYTF.

Here the CDR3 DNA reads TGTGCCAGCAGCTTAGATCCCCCCCCGGGACTACAATCGCCCCTCCACTTT. This codes for CASSLDPPPGLQSPLHF. The chain joins TRBV7-2 to TRBJ1-6, with TRBD1 as a possible D gene (5 bases). With 1 base removed from V and 13 bases from J, the gap between germline ends came to 23 bases. The CDR3 sequence is 17 residues long. CDR1 is SGHTA and CDR2 is FQGNSA in the germline V gene. The full variable domain, with the rest looked up from reference TRBV7-2 and TRBJ1-6, is GAGVSQSPSNKVTEKGKDVELRCDPISGHTALYWYRQSLGQGLEFLIYFQGNSAPDKSGLPSDRFSAERTGGSVSTLTIQRTQQEDSAVYLCASSLDPPPGLQSPLHFGNGTRLTVT.